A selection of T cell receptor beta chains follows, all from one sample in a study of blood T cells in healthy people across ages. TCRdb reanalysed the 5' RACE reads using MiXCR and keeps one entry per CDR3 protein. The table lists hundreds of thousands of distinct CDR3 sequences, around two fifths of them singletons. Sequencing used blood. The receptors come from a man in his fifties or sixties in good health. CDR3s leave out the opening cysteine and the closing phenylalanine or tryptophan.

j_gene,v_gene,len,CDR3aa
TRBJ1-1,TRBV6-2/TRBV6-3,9,ASSQGIRAF
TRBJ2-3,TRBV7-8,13,ASSLRDRGSDTQY
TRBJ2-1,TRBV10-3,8,AIGMDEQF
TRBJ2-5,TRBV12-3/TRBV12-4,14,ASSLNQGVSRETQY
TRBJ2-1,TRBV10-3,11,AISESWGNEQF
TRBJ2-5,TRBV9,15,ARSVHPSGGGAYEQY
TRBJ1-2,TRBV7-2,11,ASSSDRYYGYT
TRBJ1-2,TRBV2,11,ASSGQGMGGYT
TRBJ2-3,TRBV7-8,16,ASSLGGGGNPGTWTRY
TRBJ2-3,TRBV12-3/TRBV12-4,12,ASSASGATDTQY
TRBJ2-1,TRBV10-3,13,AISPGTGSYNEQF
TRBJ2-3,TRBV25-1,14,ASSHTGQGSTDTQY
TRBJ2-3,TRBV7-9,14,ASSPPGWKSTDTQY
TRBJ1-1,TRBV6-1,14,ASRPPRQGAATEAF
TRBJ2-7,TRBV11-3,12,ASSGRTDTYEQY
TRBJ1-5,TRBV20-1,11,STSDGGNQPQH
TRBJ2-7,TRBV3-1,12,ASSHRDSPYEQY
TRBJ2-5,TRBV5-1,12,ASSTTGSPEAQY
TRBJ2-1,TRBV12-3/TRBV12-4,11,ASSPEQQGKEF
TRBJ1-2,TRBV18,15,ASSVGQGARPPYCYT
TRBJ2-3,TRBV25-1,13,ASSEGLASTDTQY
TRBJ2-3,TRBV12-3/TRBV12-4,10,ASSFYEGTQY
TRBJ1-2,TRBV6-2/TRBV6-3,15,ASSYVARTVPSRGYT
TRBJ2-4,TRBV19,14,ASTSYSGATTNIQY
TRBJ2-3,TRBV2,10,ASVRLGDTQY
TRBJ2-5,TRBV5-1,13,ASSLAKGGEETQY
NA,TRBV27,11,ASSIFGQDEQY
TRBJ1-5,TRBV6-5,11,ASRRDINQPQH
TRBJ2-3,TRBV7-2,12,ASSLALRSDTQY
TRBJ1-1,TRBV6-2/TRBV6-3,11,ASMDRMNTEAF
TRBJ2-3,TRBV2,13,AGQKGGGTTDTQY
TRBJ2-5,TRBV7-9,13,ACRPRGKGQETQY
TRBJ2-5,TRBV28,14,ASSLPPSLGRETQY
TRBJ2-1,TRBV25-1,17,ASSEWGTGEDRDYNEQF
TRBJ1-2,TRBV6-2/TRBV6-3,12,ASSYSNAGSGYT
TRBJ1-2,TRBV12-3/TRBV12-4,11,ASSGQGRYGYT
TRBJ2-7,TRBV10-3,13,AISVARTGSYEQY
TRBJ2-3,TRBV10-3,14,AISAGTGGVRDTQY
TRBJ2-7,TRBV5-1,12,ASSSGQGVDEQY
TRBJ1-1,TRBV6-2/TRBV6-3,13,ASSFPGTGDTEAF
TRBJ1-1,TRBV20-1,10,SARGGKAEAF
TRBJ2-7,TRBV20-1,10,SAPGPSNEQY
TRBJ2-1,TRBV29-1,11,SVESGAGYEQF
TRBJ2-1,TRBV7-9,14,ASSLAHLRSNNEQF
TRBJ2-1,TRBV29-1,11,CVSEQTYNEQF
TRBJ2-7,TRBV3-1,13,ASSQVTGFSYEQY
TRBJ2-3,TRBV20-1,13,SAHAEPGVADTQY
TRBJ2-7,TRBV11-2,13,ASSLDVTGRYEQY
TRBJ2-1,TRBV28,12,ASRVRGQTNEQF
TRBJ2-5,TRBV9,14,ASSVLTPRPQETQY